This is a list of T cell receptor beta chains from one sample in a study of T cells of healthy individuals. TCRdb processed the 5' RACE reads anew with MiXCR; each CDR3 protein has one entry. The table has around 90,000 distinct CDR3 sequences, approximately 5.4% seen once. These receptors all stem from a female donor in good health. The conserved cysteine and the conserved F or W are not part of the CDR3 here.

j_gene | v_gene | len | CDR3aa
TRBJ1-2 | TRBV3-1 | 12 | ASSQDLGVRGYT
TRBJ2-7 | TRBV2 | 13 | ASSNDGVSSYEQY
TRBJ1-5 | TRBV7-2 | 13 | ASSLSGVGNQPQH
TRBJ2-3 | TRBV10-3 | 14 | AISEIVSGSADTQY
TRBJ1-2 | TRBV12-3/TRBV12-4 | 14 | ASRKGGALANYGYT
TRBJ2-7 | TRBV21-1 | 13 | ASSKGDVGAYEQY
TRBJ2-1 | TRBV7-2 | 9 | ASSSRFRQF
TRBJ1-1 | TRBV4-1 | 13 | ASSREGYSNTEAF
TRBJ1-1 | TRBV6-6 | 12 | ASRQPGDGTEAF
TRBJ2-7 | TRBV29-1 | 11 | SVAGGYSYEQY
TRBJ2-3 | TRBV6-2/TRBV6-3 | 14 | ASTRTTFARGNTQY
TRBJ2-3 | TRBV2 | 11 | ATLAQETDTQY
TRBJ1-1 | TRBV29-1 | 10 | SALPSGLQAF
TRBJ2-1 | TRBV20-1 | 12 | SAREGTSGNEQF